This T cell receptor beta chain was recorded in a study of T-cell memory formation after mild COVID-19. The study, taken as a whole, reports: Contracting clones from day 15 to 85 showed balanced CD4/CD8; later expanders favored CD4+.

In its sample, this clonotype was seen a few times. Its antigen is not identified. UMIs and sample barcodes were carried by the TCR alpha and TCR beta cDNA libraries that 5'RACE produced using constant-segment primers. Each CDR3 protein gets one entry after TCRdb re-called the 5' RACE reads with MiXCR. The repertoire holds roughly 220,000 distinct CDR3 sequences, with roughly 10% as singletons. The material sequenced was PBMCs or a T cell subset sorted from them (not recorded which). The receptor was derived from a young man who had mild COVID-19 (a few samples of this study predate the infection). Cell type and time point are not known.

CDR3 amino acids: CASSVIAVAETQYF. CDR3 DNA sequence: TGTGCCAGCAGTGTAATAGCTGTTGCGGAGACCCAGTACTTC. The chain carries TRBV2 and TRBJ2-5; D not resolved. V was trimmed by 4 bases and J by 5 bases, leaving 14 bases between them. The CDR3 length is 14 residues. Germline CDR1 and CDR2: SNHLY and FYNNEI.